The rows below give T cell receptor beta chains drawn from one sample of a study of post-analysis software for immune sequencing data. MiXCR, run by TCRdb on the PCR reads, gives a single entry per CDR3 protein. The sample holds approximately 690,000 distinct CDR3 sequences, over 45% seen once. Sequencing input: blood. The receptors were sampled from a girl aged 2 to 9 with multiple sclerosis. CDR3s include the opening cysteine and the closing phenylalanine or tryptophan.

J: TRBJ2-5
length: 18
V: TRBV6-1
CDR3: CASSPLGLAGPRGETQYF

J: TRBJ2-1
length: 14
V: TRBV4-3
CDR3: CASSQGATYNEQFF

J: TRBJ2-7
length: 15
V: TRBV6-5
CDR3: CASSYSRDREYEQYF

J: TRBJ2-1
length: 14
V: TRBV6-5
CDR3: CASSRESLADEQFF

J: TRBJ2-7
length: 16
V: TRBV10-3
CDR3: CAISEPLSSVSYEQYF

J: TRBJ2-1
length: 16
V: TRBV7-6
CDR3: CASSFWTGASYNEQFF

J: TRBJ2-1
length: 14
V: TRBV28
CDR3: CASSLGWTVNEQFF

J: TRBJ2-3
length: 13
V: TRBV10-3
CDR3: CAISESRTDTQYF

J: TRBJ2-5
length: 14
V: TRBV5-1
CDR3: CASSSGQGRETQYF

J: TRBJ1-1
length: 15
V: TRBV27
CDR3: CASSSRQGRDTEAFF

J: TRBJ2-5
length: 13
V: TRBV29-1
CDR3: CSVLTGGKETQYF

J: TRBJ2-1
length: 15
V: TRBV9
CDR3: CASSVGAGSYNEQFF

J: TRBJ2-3
length: 18
V: TRBV5-1
CDR3: CASSLRRASGTGADTQYF

J: TRBJ2-5
length: 13
V: TRBV10-3
CDR3: CAISGHNQETQYF

J: TRBJ1-2
length: 14
V: TRBV28
CDR3: CASSLMAGRYGYTF

J: TRBJ1-1
length: 13
V: TRBV27
CDR3: CASSPSWALEAFF

J: TRBJ2-1
length: 17
V: TRBV20-1
CDR3: CSAPDYQTHTAYNEQFF

J: TRBJ1-2
length: 13
V: TRBV18
CDR3: CASSPPNNEGYTF

J: TRBJ2-1
length: 17
V: TRBV9
CDR3: CASSHLGTSGSYNEQFF

J: TRBJ2-3
length: 12
V: TRBV12-3/TRBV12-4
CDR3: CASTSDPNTQYF

J: TRBJ1-1
length: 10
V: TRBV5-1
CDR3: CASPNTEAFF

J: TRBJ1-2
length: 15
V: TRBV5-5
CDR3: CASSLPGVELHGYTF

J: TRBJ2-7
length: 15
V: TRBV18
CDR3: CASSPAGTGGYEQYF

J: TRBJ2-5
length: 11
V: TRBV29-1
CDR3: CSVEGLGTQYF

J: TRBJ2-5
length: 16
V: TRBV7-2
CDR3: CASSPPGLAGQETQYF

J: TRBJ2-1
length: 15
V: TRBV20-1
CDR3: CSAIPRDRGRNEQFF

J: TRBJ2-5
length: 12
V: TRBV5-1
CDR3: CASSHSQETQYF

J: TRBJ2-1
length: 13
V: TRBV6-5
CDR3: CASTPTSFNEQFF

J: TRBJ2-3
length: 14
V: TRBV9
CDR3: CASSDFAKQDTQYF

J: TRBJ1-6
length: 19
V: TRBV28
CDR3: CAGSLYLPSTGAYNSPLHF

J: TRBJ2-3
length: 14
V: TRBV14
CDR3: CASSQDGHTDTQYF

J: TRBJ1-2
length: 15
V: TRBV7-2
CDR3: CASSLGRNHDYGYTF

J: TRBJ2-3
length: 13
V: TRBV6-5
CDR3: CASRLVVTDTQYF

J: TRBJ2-5
length: 12
V: TRBV29-1
CDR3: CSGGTSGREQYF

J: TRBJ2-4
length: 15
V: TRBV6-2/TRBV6-3
CDR3: CASSPFLQGRNIQYF

J: TRBJ2-3
length: 14
V: TRBV11-2
CDR3: CASSLLPRTDTQYF

J: TRBJ1-5
length: 13
V: TRBV28
CDR3: CASSPRLNQPQHF

J: TRBJ2-3
length: 17
V: TRBV6-5
CDR3: CASRPYGVSASTDTQYF

J: TRBJ2-2
length: 14
V: TRBV10-2
CDR3: CASERDRGTGELFF

J: TRBJ2-1
length: 13
V: TRBV15
CDR3: CATSSNRYNEQFF